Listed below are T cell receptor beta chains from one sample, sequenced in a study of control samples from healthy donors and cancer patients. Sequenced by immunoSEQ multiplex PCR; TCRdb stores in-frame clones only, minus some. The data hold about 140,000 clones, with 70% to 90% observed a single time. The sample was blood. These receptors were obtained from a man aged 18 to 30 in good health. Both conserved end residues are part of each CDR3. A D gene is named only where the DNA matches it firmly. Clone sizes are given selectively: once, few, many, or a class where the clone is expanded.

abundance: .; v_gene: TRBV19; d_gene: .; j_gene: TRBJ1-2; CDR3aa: CASTPVGGHYGYTF; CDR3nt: TGTGCCAGTACTCCTGTTGGGGGACACTATGGCTACACCTTC
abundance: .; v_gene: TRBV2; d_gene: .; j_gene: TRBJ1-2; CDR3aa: CASSESVGHRDYTF; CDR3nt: TGTGCCAGCAGTGAGTCAGTCGGACATCGTGACTACACCTTC
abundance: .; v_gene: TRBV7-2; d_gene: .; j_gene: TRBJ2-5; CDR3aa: CASSLVWVSEETQYF; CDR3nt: TGTGCCAGCAGCTTAGTGTGGGTCAGCGAAGAGACCCAGTACTTC
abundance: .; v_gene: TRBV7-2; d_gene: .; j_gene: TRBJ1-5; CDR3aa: CASSPEGGNQPQHF; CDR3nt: TGTGCCAGCAGCCCCGAGGGGGGCAATCAGCCCCAGCATTTT
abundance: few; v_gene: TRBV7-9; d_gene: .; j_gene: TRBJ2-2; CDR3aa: CASSSVVGGPNTGELFF; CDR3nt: TGTGCCAGCAGCTCTGTAGTGGGGGGGCCCAACACCGGGGAGCTGTTTTTT
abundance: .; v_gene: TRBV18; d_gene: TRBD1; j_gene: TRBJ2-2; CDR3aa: CASSPDRDRTGELFF; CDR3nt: TGTGCCAGCTCACCGGACAGGGACCGCACCGGGGAGCTGTTTTTT
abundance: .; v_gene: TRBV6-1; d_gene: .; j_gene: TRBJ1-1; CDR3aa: CASSESRQGLTEAFF; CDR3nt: TGTGCCAGCAGTGAATCCCGCCAGGGCCTCACTGAAGCTTTCTTT
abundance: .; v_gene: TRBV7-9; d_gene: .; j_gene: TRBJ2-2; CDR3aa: CASSLGKSSGELFF; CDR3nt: TGTGCCAGCAGCTTAGGAAAGTCTAGCGGGGAGCTGTTTTTT
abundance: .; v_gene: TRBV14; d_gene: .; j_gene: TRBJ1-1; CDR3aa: CASSPTGTNTEAFF; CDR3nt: TGTGCCAGCAGCCCGACCGGAACGAACACTGAAGCTTTCTTT
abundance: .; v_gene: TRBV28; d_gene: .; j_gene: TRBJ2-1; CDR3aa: CASRGTFSYNEQFF; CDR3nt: TGTGCCAGCAGGGGGACTTTCTCCTACAATGAGCAGTTCTTC
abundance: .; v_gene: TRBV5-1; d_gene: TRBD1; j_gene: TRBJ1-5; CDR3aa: CASSLGDRGQPQHF; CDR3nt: TGCGCCAGCAGCTTGGGGGACAGGGGGCAGCCCCAGCATTTT
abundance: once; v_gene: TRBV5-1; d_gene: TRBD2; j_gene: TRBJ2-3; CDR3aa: CASSPSGGTTDTQYF; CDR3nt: TGCGCCAGCAGCCCTAGCGGGGGAACCACAGATACGCAGTATTTT
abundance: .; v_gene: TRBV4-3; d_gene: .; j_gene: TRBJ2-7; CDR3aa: CASSQARGTYEQYF; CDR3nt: TGCGCCAGCAGCCAAGCCAGGGGAACCTACGAGCAGTACTTC
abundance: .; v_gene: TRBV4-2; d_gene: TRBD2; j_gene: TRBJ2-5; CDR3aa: CASSQGNSGGPWETQYF; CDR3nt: TGTGCCAGCAGCCAAGGAAATAGCGGGGGGCCGTGGGAGACCCAGTACTTC
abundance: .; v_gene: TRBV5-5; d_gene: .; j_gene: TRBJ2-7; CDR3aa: CASSLDPPGRRYEQYF; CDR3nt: TGTGCCAGCAGCTTGGACCCCCCAGGCCGCAGATACGAGCAGTACTTC
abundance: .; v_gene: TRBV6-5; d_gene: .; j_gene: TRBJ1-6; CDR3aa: CASSYGADLYNSPLHF; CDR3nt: TGTGCCAGCAGTTACGGGGCAGACCTTTATAATTCACCCCTCCACTTT
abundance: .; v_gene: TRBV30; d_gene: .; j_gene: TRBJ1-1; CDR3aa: CAWSVGGAAEAFF; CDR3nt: TGTGCCTGGAGTGTAGGGGGGGCAGCGGAAGCTTTCTTT
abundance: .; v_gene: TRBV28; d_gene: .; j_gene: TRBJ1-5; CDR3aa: CASTPPRDSNQPQHF; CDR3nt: TGTGCCAGCACTCCTCCCCGGGACAGCAATCAGCCCCAGCATTTT
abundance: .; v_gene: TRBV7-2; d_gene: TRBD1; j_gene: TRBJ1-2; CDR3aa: CASSLVGGTGGRLRYGYTF; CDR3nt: TGTGCCAGCAGCTTAGTTGGAGGGACAGGGGGAAGGTTACGCTATGGCTACACCTTC
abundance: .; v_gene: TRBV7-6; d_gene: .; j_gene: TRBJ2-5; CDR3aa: CASSLAVTGSGETQYF; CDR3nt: TGTGCCAGCAGCTTAGCAGTCACAGGGTCAGGGGAGACCCAGTACTTC
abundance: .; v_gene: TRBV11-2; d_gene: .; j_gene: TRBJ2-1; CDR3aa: CASSPGLANEQFF; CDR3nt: TGTGCCAGCAGCCCGGGACTTGCCAATGAGCAGTTCTTC
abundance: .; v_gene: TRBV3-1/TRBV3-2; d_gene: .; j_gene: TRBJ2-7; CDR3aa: CASRAGTNSYEQYF; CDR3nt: TGTGCCAGCAGGGCCGGGACCAACTCCTACGAGCAGTACTTC
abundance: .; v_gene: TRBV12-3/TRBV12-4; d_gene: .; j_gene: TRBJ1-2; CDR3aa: CASRQDNYGYTF; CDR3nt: TGTGCCAGCAGGCAAGACAACTATGGCTACACCTTC
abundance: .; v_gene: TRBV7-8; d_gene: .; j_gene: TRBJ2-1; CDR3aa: CASSLVTRDEQFF; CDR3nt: TGTGCCAGCAGCTTAGTGACTAGGGATGAGCAGTTCTTC
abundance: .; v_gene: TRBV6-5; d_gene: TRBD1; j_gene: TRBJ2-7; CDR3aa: CASRKGGQGSYEQYF; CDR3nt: TGTGCCAGCAGAAAGGGGGGACAGGGCTCCTACGAGCAGTACTTC
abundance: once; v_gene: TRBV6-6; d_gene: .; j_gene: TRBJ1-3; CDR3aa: CASSYREQGNTIYF; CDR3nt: TGTGCCAGCAGTTACCGAGAACAAGGAAACACCATATATTTT
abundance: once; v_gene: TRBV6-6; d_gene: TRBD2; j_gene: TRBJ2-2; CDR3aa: CASSSRWTSGGAGTGELFF; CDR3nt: TGTGCCAGCAGCTCCCGCTGGACTAGCGGGGGGGCGGGCACCGGGGAGCTGTTTTTT
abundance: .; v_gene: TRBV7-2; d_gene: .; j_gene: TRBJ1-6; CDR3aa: CASSLVKGLYSPLHF; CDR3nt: TGTGCCAGCAGCTTAGTAAAGGGGTTGTATTCACCCCTCCACTTT